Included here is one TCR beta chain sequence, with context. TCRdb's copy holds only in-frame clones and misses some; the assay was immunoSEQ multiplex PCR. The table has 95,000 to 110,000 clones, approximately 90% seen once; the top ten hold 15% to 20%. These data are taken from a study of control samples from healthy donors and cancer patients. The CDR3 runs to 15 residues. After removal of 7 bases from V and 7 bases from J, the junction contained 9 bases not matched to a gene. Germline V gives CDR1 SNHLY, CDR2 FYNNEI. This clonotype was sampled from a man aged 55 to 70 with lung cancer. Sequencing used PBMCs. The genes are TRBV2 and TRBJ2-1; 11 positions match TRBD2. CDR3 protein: CASTFSGGARNEQFF. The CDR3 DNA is TGTGCCAGCACTTTTAGCGGGGGGGCCCGAAATGAGCAGTTCTTC.